The rows below give T cell receptor beta chains drawn from one sample of a study of blood T cell repertoires in COVID-19. Assay used: immunoSEQ multiplex PCR; TCRdb lists only in-frame clones, some missing. The data show about 52,000 clones, 90% seen once. The specimen was peripheral blood. The receptors here all came from a human donor in a cohort sampled during active COVID-19. CDR3s include the opening cysteine and the closing phenylalanine or tryptophan. The D gene is left open where the match is weak. Expanded clones get a size class; other rows say once, few or many, or leave the size out.

TRBJ2-1 | - | - | TRBV5-1 | CASNLQGHEQFF | TGCGCCAGCAACCTCCAGGGCCATGAGCAGTTCTTC
TRBJ2-1 | TRBD2 | - | TRBV24-1 | CATSEFPGVAGYNEQFF | TGTGCCACCAGTGAGTTTCCCGGGGTAGCGGGCTACAATGAGCAGTTCTTC
TRBJ1-2 | TRBD1 | once | TRBV6-5 | CASGTRGQKEGGYTF | TGTGCCAGCGGAACACGGGGACAGAAAGAGGGAGGCTACACCTTC
TRBJ2-7 | TRBD1 | - | TRBV2 | CASCRQGAYEQYF | TGTGCCAGCTGCAGACAGGGGGCCTACGAGCAGTACTTC
TRBJ1-2 | TRBD1 | - | TRBV29-1 | CSGDKSGTGSGYTF | TGCAGCGGCGACAAATCGGGGACAGGGTCCGGCTACACCTTC
TRBJ2-3 | - | - | TRBV28 | CASSPGPRADTQYF | TGTGCCAGCAGTCCAGGGCCCCGTGCAGATACGCAGTATTTT
TRBJ2-5 | - | few | TRBV12-3/TRBV12-4 | CASTLAGSKTQYF | TGTGCCAGCACCTTAGCCGGTTCGAAGACCCAGTACTTC
TRBJ1-1 | - | - | TRBV5-1 | CASSLVMGSDTEAFF | TGCGCCAGCAGCTTGGTTATGGGCTCCGACACTGAAGCTTTCTTT
TRBJ2-2 | - | - | TRBV11-2 | CASSFIRSSITGELFF | TGTGCCAGCAGCTTTATTCGGAGTTCGATCACCGGGGAGCTGTTTTTT
TRBJ2-7 | - | once | TRBV12-1 | CASSFALRTSGSYEQYF | TGTGCCAGCAGCTTTGCGCTCAGGACTAGCGGCTCCTACGAGCAGTACTTC
TRBJ2-5 | TRBD2 | - | TRBV27 | CASSPRLAGETQYF | TGTGCCAGCAGTCCCCGACTAGCGGGAGAGACCCAGTACTTC
TRBJ2-7 | TRBD2 | - | TRBV7-2 | CASSLASGRAYEQYF | TGTGCCAGCAGCCTCGCTAGCGGGAGGGCCTACGAGCAGTACTTC
TRBJ2-7 | TRBD1 | - | TRBV7-8 | CASSRDRVHEQYF | TGTGCCAGCAGCCGGGACAGGGTCCACGAGCAGTACTTC
TRBJ2-5 | TRBD2 | - | TRBV5-1 | CASSQGLAGAETQYF | TGCGCCAGCAGCCAGGGACTAGCGGGAGCAGAGACCCAGTACTTC
TRBJ1-2 | TRBD1 | - | TRBV29-1 | CSVRGQETNYGYTF | TGCAGCGTCCGCGGACAGGAAACTAACTATGGCTACACCTTC
TRBJ2-6 | - | - | TRBV21-1 | CASSKRGDSSGANVLTF | TGTGCCAGCAGCAAAAGGGGGGACAGCTCTGGGGCCAACGTCCTGACTTTC
TRBJ2-4 | - | - | TRBV11-2 | CASSSGGYIQYF | TGTGCCAGCAGCTCCGGGGGTTACATTCAGTACTTC
TRBJ2-1 | TRBD2 | - | TRBV5-1 | CASSLAGLANNNEQFF | TGCGCCAGCAGCTTGGCTGGACTAGCCAACAACAATGAGCAGTTCTTC
TRBJ1-5 | TRBD1 | - | TRBV28 | CASRNQGGENQPQHF | TGTGCCAGCAGAAATCAGGGGGGTGAGAATCAGCCCCAGCATTTT
TRBJ1-1 | - | - | TRBV15 | CATSRGREGTEAFF | TGTGCCACCAGCAGAGGGCGAGAGGGCACTGAAGCTTTCTTT
TRBJ2-5 | - | - | TRBV14 | CASSQDWRETQYF | TGTGCCAGCAGCCAAGATTGGAGAGAGACCCAGTACTTC
TRBJ2-3 | TRBD2 | once | TRBV7-2 | CASSPRTSGPADTQYF | TGTGCCAGCAGCCCTCGGACTAGCGGGCCCGCAGATACGCAGTATTTT
TRBJ2-7 | TRBD2 | - | TRBV19 | CASNKGAGGSYEQYF | TGTGCCAGTAACAAAGGAGCGGGAGGCTCCTACGAGCAGTACTTC
TRBJ2-5 | TRBD1 | - | TRBV7-6 | CASSFRRDSGQETQYF | TGTGCCAGCAGCTTCCGTCGGGACAGCGGCCAAGAGACCCAGTACTTC
TRBJ1-4 | TRBD1 | - | TRBV5-1 | CASSLGIGQGLEKLFF | TGCGCCAGCAGCTTGGGGATTGGACAGGGTTTGGAAAAACTGTTTTTT
TRBJ2-7 | - | - | TRBV28 | CASRGDSSYEQYF | TGTGCCAGCCGTGGAGATAGCTCCTACGAGCAGTACTTC
TRBJ1-4 | - | - | TRBV3-1/TRBV3-2 | CASSRRLGGVEKLFF | TGTGCCAGCAGCCGACGTCTAGGAGGTGTTGAAAAACTGTTTTTT
TRBJ2-7 | TRBD1 | - | TRBV11-2 | CASSPLTGFGEQYF | TGTGCCAGCAGCCCGTTGACAGGGTTTGGCGAGCAGTACTTC
TRBJ2-1 | TRBD1 | once | TRBV29-1 | CSGNSGLDRDEQFF | TGCAGCGGGAACTCGGGACTGGACAGGGATGAGCAGTTCTTC
TRBJ2-3 | TRBD2 | - | TRBV7-3 | CASSLAGLDTDTQYF | TGTGCCAGCAGCTTAGCGGGACTAGACACAGATACGCAGTATTTT
TRBJ1-6 | - | - | TRBV27 | CASSSQTRDSPLHF | TGTGCCAGCAGTTCACAAACCCGGGATTCACCCCTCCACTTT
TRBJ1-1 | - | - | TRBV5-6 | CASSFQSGTEAFF | TGTGCCAGCAGCTTCCAAAGCGGCACTGAAGCTTTCTTT
TRBJ2-7 | - | - | TRBV27 | CASMRPGAYEQYF | TGTGCCAGCATGCGCCCAGGTGCCTACGAGCAGTACTTC
TRBJ1-5 | TRBD1 | - | TRBV28 | CASSFRGAGPQHF | TGTGCCAGCAGTTTCAGGGGGGCTGGGCCCCAGCATTTT
TRBJ2-1 | - | - | TRBV3-1/TRBV3-2 | CASSQGRGYNEQFF | TGTGCCAGCAGCCAAGGGAGGGGATACAATGAGCAGTTCTTC
TRBJ2-7 | TRBD1 | - | TRBV14 | CASSPRTGFYEQYF | TGTGCCAGCAGCCCGCGGACAGGATTCTACGAGCAGTACTTC
TRBJ1-3 | - | once | TRBV10-2 | CATKREGNTIYF | TGCGCCACCAAACGAGAAGGAAACACCATATATTTT
TRBJ2-7 | TRBD2 | - | TRBV18 | CASSSGLASEQYF | TGTGCCAGCTCATCGGGACTAGCAAGCGAGCAGTACTTC
TRBJ2-6 | - | - | TRBV11-2 | CASSSLRGRSSSGANVLTF | TGTGCCAGCAGCTCCCTTAGAGGGAGAAGTAGCTCTGGGGCCAACGTCCTGACTTTC
TRBJ2-7 | - | once | TRBV21-1 | CASSKTYEQYF | TGTGCCAGCAGCAAGACTTACGAGCAGTACTTC
TRBJ2-7 | TRBD2 | - | TRBV5-1 | CASRPRGLAEGYEQYF | TGCGCCAGCAGACCTAGAGGACTAGCGGAAGGCTACGAGCAGTACTTC
TRBJ2-7 | TRBD1 | - | TRBV19 | CASSIGTGLYEQYF | TGTGCCAGTAGTATCGGGACAGGGTTGTACGAGCAGTACTTC
TRBJ2-6 | TRBD1 | once | TRBV24-1 | CATSDSGQGSGANVLTF | TGTGCCACCAGTGATTCTGGACAGGGTTCTGGGGCCAACGTCCTGACTTTC
TRBJ1-5 | TRBD1 | - | TRBV6-5 | CASKPDRWSNQPQHF | TGTGCCAGCAAGCCGGACAGGTGGAGCAATCAGCCCCAGCATTTT
TRBJ1-4 | TRBD1 | - | TRBV28 | CASSLGQRLFF | TGTGCCAGCAGTTTGGGACAGCGACTGTTTTTT
TRBJ2-1 | - | once | TRBV18 | CASSPPDRVGGDEQFF | TGTGCCAGCTCACCACCGGACAGGGTGGGGGGGGATGAGCAGTTCTTC
TRBJ2-1 | TRBD1 | - | TRBV18 | CASSPTGGWYNEQFF | TGTGCCAGCTCACCAACAGGGGGCTGGTACAATGAGCAGTTCTTC
TRBJ1-2 | TRBD1 | - | TRBV4-1 | CASSQVYGQGHYGYTF | TGCGCCAGCAGCCAAGTTTATGGACAGGGCCACTATGGCTACACCTTC